This TCR beta chain was profiled in a study of blood T cell repertoires in COVID-19. Study at large: T cells, B-cell-depleted T cells, or PBMCs provided the cDNA or gDNA that served as material.

Original methodology: Reference gene primer amplification in the assay estimated nucleated cell counts. Assay used: immunoSEQ multiplex PCR; TCRdb lists only in-frame clones, some missing. That table supplies the V and J calls and clone size; D and trimming were determined from the DNA. The profile shows approximately 210,000 clones, about nine tenths of them singletons. The CDR3 is 16 residues long. Trimming took 0 bases from V and 9 from J, leaving 18 bases between them. Germline V CDR1 and CDR2: LGHNT, FRNRAP. The receptor was isolated from a woman aged 70-85 years with acute or convalescent COVID-19. The V gene is TRBV12-5, the J gene TRBJ2-1; tentatively, D is TRBD1 (6 bases). Sequencing input: peripheral blood. CDR3 nucleotide sequence: TGTGCTAGTGGTTTGGTACTAGGACAGTCCCCCGGTGAGCAGTTCTTC. Encoded protein: CASGLVLGQSPGEQFF.